The source of this T cell receptor (beta chain) is a study of cytotoxic CD8 clonotypes in ibrutinib-treated CLL. The protocol was immunoSEQ multiplex PCR, while the TCRdb copy is restricted to in-frame clones and leaves out a portion. The repertoire holds some 310,000 clones, with roughly 85% as singletons. Remarks on this clone: Its antigen is not identified.

Trimming took 3 bases from V and 5 from J, leaving 5 bases between them. Germline V CDR1 and CDR2: ENHRY, SYGVKD. This CDR3 has 12 amino acids. General study points: Under therapy, public clonotypes either contracted or stayed stable, and they were uncommon.

This sequence originates from a human donor with chronic lymphocytic leukemia. This chain uses TRBV10-3 with TRBJ2-1; D is ambiguous. The source was PBMCs, collected before ibrutinib treatment. The CDR3 bases are TGTGCCATCAGTGACTCAAACAATGAGCAGTTCTTC. It is translated as CAISDSNNEQFF.